This T cell receptor beta chain originates from a study of neurological immune-mediated disorders. About the research overall: Of the 34 patients with multiple sclerosis, some 31 had relapsing-remitting MS, whereas the remaining 3 had secondary progressive MS. Whole-study results and caveats: The multiple sclerosis repertoire cluster was not associated with any clinical or MRI feature, with the authors stating that larger cohorts are needed. HTLV-1-associated myelopathy ranked highest for TCR clonal expansion and multiple sclerosis lowest, beneath healthy controls.

Each CDR3 protein is one row after TCRdb ran MiXCR on the 5' RACE reads. The sample holds 30,000 to 40,000 distinct CDR3 sequences, 3% to 4% seen once. This clonotype has ten or more counts. Its antigen remains unknown. Germline V CDR1 and CDR2: DFQATT, SNEGSKA (reference sequence). Germline trimming cut 5 bases from V and 3 bases from J; bases unmatched to any gene: 16. The CDR3 has 16 amino acids. This sequence joins TRBV20-1 and TRBJ2-7, with 7 bases identical to TRBD1. The TCR originated in a man aged 30-40 years with multiple sclerosis. Sequencing used PBMCs. CDR3: CSAERVPGQPYYEQYF. The CDR3 bases are TGCAGTGCTGAGAGGGTACCGGGACAGCCCTACTACGAGCAGTACTTC.